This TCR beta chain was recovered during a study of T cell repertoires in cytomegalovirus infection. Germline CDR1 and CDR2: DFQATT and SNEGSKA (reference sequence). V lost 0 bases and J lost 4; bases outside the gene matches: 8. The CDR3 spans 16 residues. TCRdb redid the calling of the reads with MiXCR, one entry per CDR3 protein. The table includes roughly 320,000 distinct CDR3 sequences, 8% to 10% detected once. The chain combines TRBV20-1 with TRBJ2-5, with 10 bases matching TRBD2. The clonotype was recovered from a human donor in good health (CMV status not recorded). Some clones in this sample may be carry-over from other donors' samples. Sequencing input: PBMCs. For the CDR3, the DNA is TGCAGTGCTAGAGATTCCAGCGGGGGGGGGAGAGAGACCCAGTACTTC. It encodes CSARDSSGGGRETQYF.